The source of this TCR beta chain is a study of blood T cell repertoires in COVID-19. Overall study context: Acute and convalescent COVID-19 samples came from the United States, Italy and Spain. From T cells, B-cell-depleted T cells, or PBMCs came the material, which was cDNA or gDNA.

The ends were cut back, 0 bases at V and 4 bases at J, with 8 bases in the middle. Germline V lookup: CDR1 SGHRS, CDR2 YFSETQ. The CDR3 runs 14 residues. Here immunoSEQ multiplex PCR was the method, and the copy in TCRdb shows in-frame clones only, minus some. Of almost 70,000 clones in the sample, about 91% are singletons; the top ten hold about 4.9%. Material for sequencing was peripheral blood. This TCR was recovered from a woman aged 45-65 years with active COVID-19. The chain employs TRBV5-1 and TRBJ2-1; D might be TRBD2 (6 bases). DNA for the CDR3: TGCGCCAGCAGCTTGGGACGGGAGTACAATGAGCAGTTCTTC. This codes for CASSLGREYNEQFF.